The 30 T cell receptor beta chains below all came from one sample that was sequenced in a study of radiation and T cells in renal cell carcinoma. Method: immunoSEQ multiplex PCR; TCRdb's copy keeps in-frame clones and lacks some. Of 100,000 to 150,000 clones listed, approximately 90% are singletons. Indicated time point: blood 2 weeks post-SBRT. The treatment denotes: 15 Gy SBRT to primary tumor, nephrectomy 4 weeks later. Here the sequenced sample was blood, taken from a patient whose treatment included radiotherapy and nephrectomy. The receptors come from a woman in her 70s with renal cell carcinoma.

This chain connects TRBV7-9 to TRBJ1-2, with 8 bases that match TRBD1. Per germline, CDR1 SEHNR and CDR2 FQNEAQ (reference sequence). The CDR3 totals 14 residues. V lost 5 bases to trimming and J lost 4 bases; unmatched junction nucleotides: 6. The CDR3 spells CASSLSGGGYGYTF. For the CDR3, the DNA is TGTGCCAGCAGCCTTTCAGGGGGCGGCTATGGCTACACCTTC.

This chain links TRBV27 with TRBJ2-3; unclear D gene. Trimming shortened V by 4 bases and J by 2 bases, and 4 bases separated the two germline ends. Germline CDR1 and CDR2: MNHEY and SMNVEV (reference sequence). The length of the CDR3 is 12 residues. In DNA, the CDR3 is TGTGCCAGCAGTTCCCACACAGATACGCAGTATTTT. It yields the protein CASSSHTDTQYF.

The V call is TRBV7-9, the J call TRBJ2-7; D not certain. Trimming shortened V by 1 base and J by 5 bases, and 21 bases separated the two germline ends. Germline V gene lookup returns CDR1 SEHNR and CDR2 FQNEAQ (reference sequence). The CDR3 is 17 residues long. The CDR3 loop reads CASSLDSAVQFLDEQYF. CDR3 sequence (DNA): TGTGCCAGCAGCTTAGATTCTGCTGTACAGTTTCTTGACGAGCAGTACTTC.

The chain has TRBV6-5 and TRBJ1-2; D unresolved. V dropped 2 bases and J dropped 6 bases, with 16 bases sitting between them. This CDR3 is built from 15 residues. Germline V gene data show CDR1 as MNHEY and CDR2 as SVGAGI. The CDR3 sequence: CASSYRLGSLDGYTF. DNA for the CDR3: TGTGCCAGCAGTTACCGGTTGGGGTCCCTTGATGGCTACACCTTC.

This clone was seen more than once but under ten times. The chain combines TRBV28 with TRBJ2-2, with no clear D. Germline CDR1 and CDR2: MDHEN and SYDVKM. V lost 3 bases and J 7 bases, leaving 12 bases between the germline ends. The CDR3 consists of 14 residues. This chain's CDR3 is CASSFWLKGGELFF. DNA of the CDR3: TGTGCCAGCAGTTTTTGGCTGAAGGGCGGGGAGCTGTTTTTT.

V is TRBV5-1 and J is TRBJ1-1; TRBD1 is a possible D gene (6 bases). V was clipped by 3 bases and J by 0 bases, with 9 bases between them. The germline gives CDR1 SGHRS, CDR2 YFSETQ. There are 14 residues in the CDR3. CDR3 amino acids: CASSSRTVNTEAFF. The CDR3, as DNA: TGCGCCAGCAGCTCCCGGACAGTGAACACTGAAGCTTTCTTT.

The CDR3 sequence: CASRQSTGVTYEQYF. The CDR3 DNA is TGTGCCAGCAGACAATCGACAGGAGTTACCTACGAGCAGTACTTC. V gene TRBV11-1 combines with J gene TRBJ2-7; D might be TRBD1 (6 bases). Trimming cost V 6 bases and J 2 bases, with 17 bases left between them. The length of the CDR3 is 15 residues. Germline CDR1 SGHAT, CDR2 FQDESV (reference sequence).

The chain is built from TRBV28 and TRBJ1-5; D is possibly TRBD1 (5 bases). The V end lost 4 bases, the J end lost 5 bases, and 9 bases lay between the germline ends. CDR3 length equals 13 residues. Germline V CDR1 and CDR2: MDHEN, SYDVKM. The CDR3 region is CASSSVGHQPQHF. CDR3 sequence (DNA): TGTGCCAGCAGTTCAGTGGGACATCAGCCCCAGCATTTT.

The V and J genes are TRBV6-1 and TRBJ1-2; no reliable D call. This CDR3 is built from 13 residues. The V end lost 3 bases, the J end lost 4 bases, and 9 bases lay between the germline ends. Germline V lookup: CDR1 MNHNS, CDR2 SASEGT. CDR3 DNA sequence: TGTGCCAGCAGTGAGGCCAGATCCTATGGCTACACCTTC. It is translated as CASSEARSYGYTF.

In nucleotides, the CDR3 is TGCGCCAGCAGCCAAGATCAAGTTGGGAAGGGAGAGACCCAGTACTTC. Residues: CASSQDQVGKGETQYF. The gene calls are TRBV4-1 and TRBJ2-5; unclear D gene. The germline V gene encodes CDR1 MGHRA and CDR2 YSYEKL. V lost 0 bases to trimming and J lost 4 bases, with 15 bases between them. The CDR3 spans 16 residues.

The V and J genes are TRBV7-3 and TRBJ2-5, with D possibly TRBD2 on 6 matching bases. The V gene's germline CDR1 is SGHTA and CDR2 FQGTGA. V dropped 0 bases and J dropped 5 bases, with 7 bases sitting between them. This CDR3 is 13 amino acids long. CDR3 sequence reads: CASSLTLAETQYF. The CDR3, as DNA: TGTGCCAGCAGCTTAACCCTAGCGGAGACCCAGTACTTC.

The genes are TRBV11-3 and TRBJ1-2; D is undetermined. CDR3 length: 17 amino acids. Trimming stripped 0 bases from V and 13 bases from J, with 27 bases between. Germline V gives CDR1 SGHNT, CDR2 YENEEA. CDR3 protein: CASSLDRLGSHSPVSTF. The CDR3 coding sequence is TGTGCCAGCAGCTTAGATCGGTTGGGCAGTCACTCACCTGTATCCACCTTC.

The V and J genes are TRBV7-8 and TRBJ1-2; the D is unclear. This CDR3 is built from 13 residues. V lost 2 bases, J lost 5 bases, and 9 bases lay in between. The germline CDR1 and CDR2 sequences are SGHVS and FQNEAQ. The chain's CDR3 is CASSLSAGYGYTF. The CDR3 region has the DNA TGTGCCAGCAGCTTATCGGCTGGATATGGCTACACCTTC.

This sequence joins TRBV5-1 and TRBJ2-7; D remains ambiguous. Trimming removed 0 bases from V and 0 bases from J, with 10 bases in between. The CDR3 runs 15 residues. Germline V gene lookup returns CDR1 SGHRS and CDR2 YFSETQ. The CDR3 spells CASSLVPSSSYEQYF. CDR3 DNA sequence: TGCGCCAGCAGCTTGGTTCCCTCGAGCTCCTACGAGCAGTACTTC.

The chain employs TRBV5-6 and TRBJ1-2, with D unresolved. The CDR3 is 13 amino acids. The V end was cut by 0 bases, the J end by 4 bases, with 7 bases between. The germline V gene encodes CDR1 SGHDT and CDR2 YYEEEE. The CDR3 region is CASSLDRTYGYTF. CDR3 nucleotides: TGTGCCAGCAGCTTGGACCGCACCTATGGCTACACCTTC. The full variable domain, with the rest looked up from reference TRBV5-6 and TRBJ1-2, is DAGVTQSPTHLIKTRGQQVTLRCSPKSGHDTVSWYQQALGQGPQFIFQYYEEEERQRGNFPDRFSGHQFPNYSSELNVNALLLGDSALYLCASSLDRTYGYTFGSGTRLTVV.

The rearrangement uses TRBV6-1 and TRBJ1-5, with D maybe TRBD1 (5 bases). The CDR3 contains 14 residues. With 1 base removed from V and 7 bases from J, the gap between germline ends came to 11 bases. Germline CDR1 reads MNHNS; CDR2 reads SASEGT. The CDR3 spells CASSEVGGGQPQHF. The CDR3 DNA is TGTGCCAGCAGTGAAGTGGGGGGAGGACAGCCCCAGCATTTT.

The V call is TRBV5-8, the J call TRBJ2-5, with 11 bases identical to TRBD1. This CDR3 has 16 residues. After removal of 5 bases from V and 2 bases from J, the junction contained 8 bases not matched to a gene. CDR1 and CDR2 from the germline V gene are SGHTS and YDEGEE. The CDR3 DNA sequence: TGTGCCAGCAGACTCGGGACAGGGGGAAAACAAGAGACCCAGTACTTC. Protein product: CASRLGTGGKQETQYF.

This clone appeared a single time. This chain uses TRBV5-1 with TRBJ2-7, with D maybe TRBD2 (6 bases). V lost 2 bases and J lost 2, with 8 bases in between. The CDR3 contains 13 residues. The germline CDR1 and CDR2 sequences are SGHRS and YFSETQ. In nucleotides, the CDR3 is TGCGCCAGCAGCTTCGGGAGTCCCTACGAGCAGTACTTC. Its protein is CASSFGSPYEQYF.

The sample holds a few counts of this clone. The gene calls are TRBV28 and TRBJ1-6; TRBD1 agrees at 9 bases. J lost 7 bases, V lost 11 bases, and 12 bases had no gene match. Germline V gene lookup returns CDR1 MDHEN and CDR2 SYDVKM. The CDR3 contains 15 residues. The CDR3 nucleotides read TGTGCCGGCACCGCAGGGGACAGGGAGAATTCACCCCTCCACTTT. It codes for CAGTAGDRENSPLHF.

V usage is TRBV7-2 and J usage is TRBJ2-5, with D maybe TRBD1 (5 bases). This CDR3 is 16 amino acids long. Germline V CDR1 and CDR2: SGHTA, FQGNSA. V was shortened by 0 bases and J by 2 bases, with 13 bases between the two germline ends. CDR3 DNA sequence: TGTGCCAGCAGCTTAGCCCCCGTGGGGCAGCAAGAGACCCAGTACTTC. This codes for CASSLAPVGQQETQYF.

The CDR3 reads CASSKKDGWETQYF. CDR3 sequence (DNA): TGTGCCAGCAGCAAGAAGGACGGGTGGGAGACCCAGTACTTC. The chain links TRBV5-4 to TRBJ2-5; no firm D call. CDR1 and CDR2 (germline): SGHNT, YYREEE (reference sequence). The CDR3 contains 14 residues. Deletions cut 4 bases from V and 5 bases from J, with 15 bases between.

The chain recombines TRBV18 with TRBJ1-5, with a weak D call TRBD1 (5 bases). The CDR3 spans 16 residues. Germline V gene lookup returns CDR1 KGHSH and CDR2 LQKENI. The ends were cut back, 2 bases at V and 2 bases at J, with 13 bases in the middle. The CDR3 protein is CASSPGGVGGNQPQHF. CDR3 in DNA: TGTGCCAGCTCACCAGGGGGGGTCGGTGGCAATCAGCCCCAGCATTTT.

The V call is TRBV7-9, the J call TRBJ1-3; no clear D gene. The V end was cut by 1 base, the J end by 4 bases, with 11 bases between. CDR3 length: 15 residues. Germline CDR1 and CDR2: SEHNR and FQNEAQ (reference sequence). This CDR3 is CASSLVVSAGNTIYF. As DNA, the CDR3 is TGTGCCAGCAGCTTAGTTGTTTCAGCAGGAAACACCATATATTTT.

The V call is TRBV7-2, the J call TRBJ2-3, with no clear D. CDR3 size: 15 residues. The germline CDR1 and CDR2 sequences are SGHTA and FQGNSA. Trimming removed 1 base from V and 0 bases from J, with 8 bases in between. The CDR3 spells CASSLGISSTDTQYF. In nucleotides, the CDR3 is TGTGCCAGCAGCTTAGGGATTTCTAGCACAGATACGCAGTATTTT.

CDR3 sequence (DNA): TGTGCCAGCAGCCCCCTAGCAAAGTCCTACGAGCAGTACTTC. Its protein product is CASSPLAKSYEQYF. V is TRBV7-6 and J is TRBJ2-7, with D perhaps matching TRBD2 (5 bases). Germline CDR1 and CDR2: SGHVS and FNYEAQ. The CDR3 runs 14 residues. With 5 bases removed from V and 1 base from J, the gap between germline ends came to 12 bases.

V usage is TRBV15 and J usage is TRBJ2-3; 9 bases agree with TRBD2. The CDR3 is 14 residues long. The J segment lost 2 bases and the V segment lost 8 bases, leaving 5 bases of the junction unmatched. Germline loops: CDR1 LNHNV, CDR2 YYDKDF (reference sequence). The CDR3 nucleotides are TGTGCCACCGGCCTAGCGGGGACCACAGATACGCAGTATTTT. It encodes CATGLAGTTDTQYF.

The chain combines TRBV30 with TRBJ1-6, with 7 bases identical to TRBD1. With V trimmed by 8 bases and J by 9 bases, 19 bases remained unmatched. Germline V gives CDR1 GTSNPN, CDR2 SVGIG (reference sequence). This CDR3 is built from 16 residues. CDR3 in DNA: TGTGCCCGACAAGCCGGGACAGCCGTCTCGGGTTCACCCCTCCACTTT. It translates to CARQAGTAVSGSPLHF.

The chain links TRBV30 to TRBJ2-1; 10 bases fit TRBD2. Germline assignment: CDR1 GTSNPN and CDR2 SVGIG (reference sequence). The CDR3 spans 17 residues. J gave up 2 bases and V 0 bases, and 7 bases lay outside the gene matches. CDR3 sequence: CAWSVQRTSGAYNEQFF. The CDR3 DNA is TGTGCCTGGAGTGTACAGAGGACTAGCGGCGCCTACAATGAGCAGTTCTTC.

The gene calls are TRBV11-2 and TRBJ1-5; no reliable D call. The CDR3 spans 16 residues. Germline-derived CDR1 and CDR2 are SGHAT and FQNNGV. Deletions cut 3 bases from V and 4 bases from J, with 16 bases between. The DNA of the CDR3 is TGTGCCAGCAGCTTTGGTGTGGGGATGGGGAATCAGCCCCAGCATTTT. It specifies CASSFGVGMGNQPQHF.

This clone was seen only a few times. The CDR3 nucleotides are TGTGCCAGCAGTGCGAAAGGAGGCGGTGGATCACCCCTCCACTTT. Protein: CASSAKGGGGSPLHF. The V gene is TRBV2, the J gene TRBJ1-6; D unresolved. This CDR3 region has 15 residues. Trimming removed 4 bases from V and 10 bases from J, with 17 bases in between. Germline V gives CDR1 SNHLY, CDR2 FYNNEI.